These 11 T cell receptor beta chains came from one sample sequenced in a study of OX40 agonist ivuxolimab in advanced cancers. The protocol was immunoSEQ multiplex PCR, while the TCRdb copy is restricted to in-frame clones and leaves out a portion. This table holds approximately 60,000 clones, under 95% found once. Sequencing was performed on CD4+ or CD8+ T cells sorted from blood, taken in a trial of the OX40 agonist ivuxolimab. All receptors come from an adult with an advanced solid tumor such as melanoma, head and neck, liver or kidney cancer.

The chain recombines TRBV15 with TRBJ2-7, with 11 bases aligning to TRBD1. CDR1 and CDR2 from the germline V gene are LNHNV and YYDKDF (reference sequence). This CDR3 has 15 residues. V shed 4 bases, J shed 5 bases, and the junction held 7 bases outside the gene matches. This CDR3 reads CATSTPGQGVDEQYF. The CDR3 DNA reads TGTGCCACCAGCACTCCGGGACAGGGGGTGGACGAGCAGTACTTC. The variable domain in full, completed from reference TRBV15 and TRBJ2-7, reads DAMVIQNPRYQVTQFGKPVTLSCSQTLNHNVMYWYQQKSSQAPKLLFHYYDKDFNNEADTPDNFQSRRPNTSFCFLDIRSPGLGDTAMYLCATSTPGQGVDEQYFGPGTRLTVT.

In its sample, this clone was seen once. This chain joins TRBV6-6 and TRBJ1-2, with D possibly TRBD1 on 6 matching bases. Deletions cut 8 bases from V and 2 bases from J, with 9 bases between. The CDR3 sequence is 12 residues long. Germline loops: CDR1 MNHNY, CDR2 SVGAGI (reference sequence). DNA of the CDR3: TGTGCCAGCGAAGGGGGGAACTATGGCTACACCTTC. Residues: CASEGGNYGYTF.

This clone was counted once. This rearrangement joins TRBV6-5 to TRBJ2-7, with D possibly matching TRBD2 (5 bases). Trimming removed 8 bases from V and 4 bases from J, with 9 bases in between. Germline V gene lookup returns CDR1 MNHEY and CDR2 SVGAGI. This CDR3 contains 11 residues. Here the CDR3 reads CASSGVYEQYF. The CDR3 DNA follows: TGTGCCAGCTCCGGGGTTTACGAGCAGTACTTC.

J is TRBJ1-5 and V is TRBV11-2; D possibly corresponds to TRBD1 (5 bases). Germline values: CDR1 SGHAT, CDR2 FQNNGV. Trimming pared 5 bases from V and 0 bases from J, leaving 17 bases between. The CDR3 has 17 residues. CDR3 amino acids: CASSDLYGADSNQPQHF. In DNA, the CDR3 is TGTGCCAGCAGCGACTTGTACGGGGCGGATAGCAATCAGCCCCAGCATTTT.

The chain has TRBV11-3 and TRBJ2-4, with TRBD2 matching over 12 bases. There are 14 residues in the CDR3. Trimming removed 1 base from V and 8 bases from J; junction bases left unmatched: 0. The V gene's germline CDR1 is SGHNT and CDR2 YENEEA. The CDR3 DNA is TGTGCCAGCAGCTTAGGACTAGCGGGAGACATTCAGTACTTC. The encoded protein is CASSLGLAGDIQYF.

This clone was observed a few times. V is TRBV19 and J is TRBJ2-3, with a possible D match to TRBD2 (5 bases). V lost 1 base and J lost 6, with 11 bases in between. This CDR3 is 14 amino acids long. Germline V lookup: CDR1 LNHDA, CDR2 SQIVND (reference sequence). CDR3 bases: TGTGCCAGTAGTATAGCCGGGAAGGGTGATACGCAGTATTTT. It encodes CASSIAGKGDTQYF.

This chain joins TRBV6-5 and TRBJ1-4; D not certain. Germline CDR1 and CDR2: MNHEY and SVGAGI. V was clipped by 6 bases and J by 3 bases, with 11 bases between them. The CDR3 extends over 14 amino acids. CDR3 DNA sequence: TGTGCCAGCAGCCTGACCCCTTCTAATGAAAAACTGTTTTTT. Translating gives CASSLTPSNEKLFF.

This clone has a single count. CDR3 protein: CASSAGLAGDNEQFF. As DNA, the CDR3 is TGTGCCAGCAGCGCGGGACTAGCGGGGGACAATGAGCAGTTCTTC. V usage is TRBV9 and J usage is TRBJ2-1; 14 bases map to TRBD2. This CDR3 spans 15 amino acids. CDR1 SGDLS and CDR2 YYNGEE come from the germline V gene. The junction had 1 base not matched to a gene; V was cut back by 3 bases and J by 5 bases. The whole variable domain, filled in from reference TRBV9 and TRBJ2-1, reads DSGVTQTPKHLITATGQRVTLRCSPRSGDLSVYWYQQSLDQGLQFLIQYYNGEERAKGNILERFSAQQFPDLHSELNLSSLELGDSALYFCASSAGLAGDNEQFFGPGTRLTVL.

Worth noting for this clone: Other nucleotide sequences from this sample produce the same CDR3. The gene calls are TRBV11-2 and TRBJ2-2; no firm D call. CDR3 length: 15 amino acids. The V gene lost 8 bases and the J gene lost 0 bases, with 13 bases spanning the gap. Germline-derived CDR1 and CDR2 are SGHAT and FQNNGV. CDR3 residues: CASPILDSNTGELFF. DNA of the CDR3: TGTGCCAGCCCCATTCTCGACTCGAACACCGGGGAGCTGTTTTTT.

The gene calls are TRBV27 and TRBJ2-7, with TRBD1 identical over 11 bases. Trimming at V came to 5 bases and at J to 7 bases, leaving 7 bases not matched to a gene. CDR1 MNHEY and CDR2 SMNVEV come from the germline V gene (reference sequence). The CDR3 covers 14 residues. This CDR3 is CASSHPGQGVEQYF. CDR3 bases: TGTGCCAGCAGTCATCCGGGACAGGGGGTAGAGCAGTACTTC.

V usage is TRBV10-3 and J usage is TRBJ2-2; TRBD2 aligns across 11 bases. Germline V lookup: CDR1 ENHRY, CDR2 SYGVKD. This CDR3 has 17 residues. V gave up 0 bases and J gave up 1 base; unmatched junction bases: 1. CDR3 in DNA: TGTGCCATCAGTGAGTCTGGACTAGCGGGGAACACCGGGGAGCTGTTTTTT. This sequence encodes CAISESGLAGNTGELFF.